Sequencing of this T cell receptor beta chain was carried out in a study of T cells in pancreatic ductal adenocarcinoma. Study-level findings and limits: Tumor samples had fewer productive templates and approximately 8-fold fewer unique clonotypes than blood. This surgical cohort overrepresents the minority presenting with early-stage disease. Tumor and blood clonality did not differ significantly, about 0.1 versus 0.07. Enrichment of CD45RO+ effector over naive T cells in tumors may bias clonality.

Profiling relied on immunoSEQ multiplex PCR, and the TCRdb table lists in-frame clones only, not all of them. This sample carries 85,000 to 120,000 clones, roughly 96% of them seen once, and the ten largest clones take 3.1%. The CDR3 runs 14 residues. CDR1 and CDR2 from the germline V gene are SGHRS and YFSETQ. Between the trimmed V and J ends, which lost 2 bases and 2 bases, there was a span of 9 bases. The selected patients with pancreatic ductal adenocarcinoma had surgery but no neoadjuvant therapy. With respect to this clone: Its antigen is unidentified.

The chain is built from TRBV5-1 and TRBJ2-3; D perhaps matches TRBD2 (6 bases). The sample consisted of PBMCs. The receptor's source is a human donor with pancreatic ductal adenocarcinoma. The CDR3: CASSFGLTTDTQYF. For the CDR3, the DNA is TGCGCCAGCAGCTTCGGACTAACCACAGATACGCAGTATTTT.